Listed here are 21 T cell receptor beta chains from one sample, sequenced in a study of cytomegalovirus exposure and HLA in healthy donors. It was with 60 Vbeta and 13 Jbeta primers that the PCR ran. Profiling relied on immunoSEQ multiplex PCR, and the TCRdb table lists in-frame clones only, not all of them. The sample shows around 150,000 clones, roughly 80% of them seen only once. Material: PBMCs. Every receptor here comes from a young man in good health and CMV-seropositive.

The rearrangement links TRBV7-8 to TRBJ2-7, with 9 bases lining up with TRBD2. Germline V gene sequence: CDR1 SGHVS, CDR2 FQNEAQ. The junction had 9 bases not matched to a gene; V was cut back by 0 bases and J by 6 bases. The CDR3 consists of 16 residues. The CDR3 DNA reads as TGTGCCAGCAGCTTAGCAGGGTTTAGCGGGAGAGGCGAGCAGTACTTC. Translating gives CASSLAGFSGRGEQYF.

The chain is built from TRBV6-5 and TRBJ2-1, with 7 bases matching TRBD1. V shed 5 bases and J 7 bases; nucleotides not matched to a gene: 8. CDR1 MNHEY and CDR2 SVGAGI come from the germline V gene. The CDR3 contains 14 residues. DNA of the CDR3: TGTGCCAGCAGTCCGGACAGGTGGGGGAATGAGCAGTTCTTC. It yields the protein CASSPDRWGNEQFF.

V and J are TRBV7-6 and TRBJ1-1; 7 bases fit TRBD1. The V gene end was trimmed by 4 bases and the J gene end by 4 bases; junction bases not matched to a gene: 6. The germline V gene has CDR1 SGHVS and CDR2 FNYEAQ. There are 14 residues in the CDR3. CDR3 sequence reads: CASSSRGEITEAFF. The DNA of the CDR3 is TGTGCCAGCAGCTCCAGGGGGGAAATCACTGAAGCTTTCTTT.

V gene TRBV18 combines with J gene TRBJ2-7; 9 bases are a match to TRBD1. With V trimmed by 4 bases and J by 7 bases, 14 bases remained unmatched. Per the germline V gene, CDR1 is KGHSH and CDR2 is LQKENI. The CDR3 runs to 16 residues. The CDR3 DNA reads TGTGCCAGCTCACTGCGGACCGGGACAGGGTCATTAGAGCAGTACTTC. It encodes CASSLRTGTGSLEQYF.

Here the CDR3 DNA reads TGTGCCAGCTCACTGGGGACTAGTCGGATCTATGAGCAGTTCTTC. It encodes CASSLGTSRIYEQFF. This rearrangement joins TRBV18 to TRBJ2-1; 8 positions match TRBD2. Losses at the gene ends were 4 bases for V and 8 bases for J; bases not matched to a gene: 10. The CDR3 runs to 15 residues. Germline CDR1 KGHSH, CDR2 LQKENI.

The sample holds one count of this clone. In DNA, the CDR3 is TGTGCCAGCAGTGAAGCGGGGAGCGGGACCGTCAATGAGCAGTTCTTC. Encoded protein: CASSEAGSGTVNEQFF. The chain recombines TRBV6-1 with TRBJ2-1, with 7 bases fitting TRBD2. Germline V gives CDR1 MNHNS, CDR2 SASEGT. J gave up 6 bases and V 0 bases, and 8 bases lay outside the gene matches. The CDR3 has 16 residues.

V and J are TRBV19 and TRBJ2-4; D is perhaps TRBD1 (6 bases). The CDR3 covers 16 residues. The germline V gene has CDR1 LNHDA and CDR2 SQIVND (reference sequence). V was trimmed by 1 base and J by 8 bases, leaving 18 bases between them. The CDR3 region has the DNA TGTGCCAGTAGTATAGCCGGACAGACACCAACAGACATTCAGTACTTC. Translating gives CASSIAGQTPTDIQYF.

This chain uses TRBV6-6 with TRBJ1-2; 7 bases agree with TRBD1. CDR3 length: 15 amino acids. Germline V CDR1 and CDR2: MNHNY, SVGAGI (reference sequence). J lost 8 bases, V lost 0 bases, and 9 bases had no gene match. The CDR3 sequence: CASSYSWSGGGGYTF. CDR3 sequence (DNA): TGTGCCAGCAGTTACTCGTGGTCAGGGGGTGGGGGCTACACCTTC.

V and J are TRBV6-5 and TRBJ1-1; 7 bases fit TRBD1. Per germline, CDR1 MNHEY and CDR2 SVGAGI. This CDR3 contains 15 residues. V was clipped by 1 base and J by 1 base; unmatched bases: 3. The CDR3: CASSYYRTGNTEAFF. The CDR3 bases are TGTGCCAGCAGTTACTACCGGACAGGGAACACTGAAGCTTTCTTT.

The chain links TRBV6-5 to TRBJ1-4; 7 bases map to TRBD1. The germline gives CDR1 MNHEY, CDR2 SVGAGI. The CDR3 covers 13 residues. J was trimmed by 7 bases and V by 6 bases; bases with no gene match: 5. The chain's CDR3 is CASRQGVAEKLFF. CDR3 in DNA: TGTGCCAGCAGGCAGGGGGTCGCTGAAAAACTGTTTTTT.

This clone was counted only a few times. The chain has TRBV6-6 and TRBJ1-1; no firm D call. Germline CDR1 and CDR2: MNHNY and SVGAGI (reference sequence). Deletions cut 0 bases from V and 0 bases from J, with 5 bases between. There are 14 residues in the CDR3. The CDR3 DNA reads TGTGCCAGCAGTTACTCGGAGATGAACACTGAAGCTTTCTTT. This encodes CASSYSEMNTEAFF.

The rearrangement links TRBV5-6 to TRBJ1-1; D is undetermined. The V gene's germline CDR1 is SGHDT and CDR2 YYEEEE. The CDR3 totals 13 residues. Trimming took off 5 bases at V and 0 bases at J, with 8 bases between the two ends. In nucleotides, the CDR3 is TGTGCCAGCAGGTACGACATGAACACTGAAGCTTTCTTT. Translating it yields CASRYDMNTEAFF.

The rearrangement links TRBV7-2 to TRBJ1-4, with 9 bases aligning to TRBD1. J lost 7 bases, V lost 6 bases, and 3 bases had no gene match. Looked up from germline, CDR1 is SGHTA and CDR2 is FQGNSA. This CDR3 is 13 amino acids long. The CDR3 protein is CASSLDRGEKLFF. For the CDR3, the DNA is TGTGCCAGCAGTTTGGACAGGGGTGAAAAACTGTTTTTT.

The rearrangement joins TRBV11-2 to TRBJ2-1, with 10 nucleotides matching TRBD2. Germline V gives CDR1 SGHAT, CDR2 FQNNGV. V lost 5 bases to trimming and J lost 5 bases; unmatched junction nucleotides: 6. The length of the CDR3 is 15 residues. The CDR3 loop is CASSPRLAGNNEQFF. For the CDR3, the DNA is TGTGCCAGCAGCCCCAGACTAGCGGGCAACAATGAGCAGTTCTTC.

The gene calls are TRBV2 and TRBJ2-3; 9 nucleotides agree with TRBD2. The CDR3 sequence is 16 residues long. V gave up 3 bases and J gave up 9 bases; unmatched junction bases: 13. The germline V gene has CDR1 SNHLY and CDR2 FYNNEI. CDR3 residues: CASSEEREARSGTQYF. The CDR3 DNA is TGTGCCAGCAGTGAGGAGCGGGAGGCCCGCTCAGGCACGCAGTATTTT.

The chain recombines TRBV28 with TRBJ1-5, with 9 bases fitting TRBD1. CDR1 and CDR2 (germline): MDHEN, SYDVKM. The CDR3 extends over 15 amino acids. V lost 4 bases, J lost 7 bases, and 8 bases stayed unmatched. The CDR3 protein is CASSSRDRVGQPQHF. The CDR3, as DNA: TGTGCCAGCAGTTCCCGGGACAGGGTCGGACAGCCCCAGCATTTT.

This chain uses TRBV16 with TRBJ2-1; 10 nucleotides align to TRBD1. V was clipped by 4 bases and J by 10 bases; unmatched bases: 13. This CDR3 has 16 residues. Germline lookup yields CDR1 KGHSY and CDR2 FQNENV. The CDR3 sequence is CASSPPRTGGLGEQFF. The DNA for the CDR3 is TGTGCCAGCAGCCCGCCCCGGACAGGGGGTTTAGGGGAGCAGTTCTTC.

This sequence joins TRBV27 and TRBJ2-7; 10 bases fit TRBD1. CDR3 length equals 15 residues. With 7 bases clipped from V and 5 bases from J, the junction kept 11 bases outside the gene matches. In germline, CDR1 is MNHEY, CDR2 SMNVEV (reference sequence). The CDR3 region is CASKRPGTGANEQYF. The CDR3, as DNA: TGTGCCAGCAAACGTCCCGGGACAGGGGCCAACGAGCAGTACTTC.

This CDR3 reads CASGGGGGSNQPQHF. The CDR3 bases are TGTGCCAGCGGGGGGGGCGGAGGAAGCAATCAGCCCCAGCATTTT. V gene TRBV28 combines with J gene TRBJ1-5; TRBD1 is a possible D gene (6 bases). Germline V CDR1 and CDR2: MDHEN, SYDVKM. Trimming left V 8 bases short and J 1 base short, with 15 bases between. The CDR3 is made up of 15 amino acids.

This chain joins TRBV6-4 and TRBJ2-7, with 7 bases identical to TRBD1. This CDR3 is built from 18 residues. V lost 7 bases and J lost 1; bases outside the gene matches: 19. Germline lookup yields CDR1 MRHNA and CDR2 SNTAGT. The CDR3 region has the DNA TGTGCCAGCATGTGGGGGCGGAAAACAGGGGAAGTTTCCTACGAGCAGTACTTC. Translation: CASMWGRKTGEVSYEQYF.

CDR3 in DNA: TGTGCCAGCAGTTTATCGGGGGGGGCGGGAGCACTAGATACGCAGTATTTT. This gives the protein CASSLSGGAGALDTQYF. J is TRBJ2-3 and V is TRBV27, with TRBD2 as a possible D gene (7 bases). The germline V gene encodes CDR1 MNHEY and CDR2 SMNVEV (reference sequence). There are 17 residues in the CDR3. V was clipped by 0 bases and J by 5 bases, with 18 bases between them.